This T cell receptor (beta chain) was recorded in a study of prognosis after radiotherapy for stage I lung cancer. Overall study findings and caveats: The number of unique TCR clones went down after stereotactic body radiation therapy, with a median of around 10,000 versus 6,900. Some TCR clones were expanded. Whether these clones were tumor-specific was not determined. Patients with distant metastases had lower Shannon entropy after stereotactic body radiation therapy.

Germline V gene sequence: CDR1 SEHNR, CDR2 FQNEAQ (reference sequence). The CDR3 totals 13 residues. V was shortened by 5 bases and J by 1 base, with 8 bases between the two germline ends. Using two-round multiplex PCR, the authors amplified TCR beta CDR3 from genomic DNA. Each TRBV and TRBJ gene had its own primer in the first PCR round. As the PCR entered its second round, universal primers were used. TCRdb re-called the multiplex PCR reads with MiXCR, one entry per CDR3 protein. The sample lists about 34,000 distinct CDR3 sequences, under 40% occurring once. This clonotype was seen repeatedly, ten times or more. The antigen is not known.

This rearrangement joins TRBV7-9 to TRBJ2-5, with D maybe TRBD1 (5 bases). The sequences come from PBMCs, collected before or after stereotactic body radiation therapy (not recorded which). The receptor was derived from a donor over 45 with non-small cell lung cancer. For the CDR3, the DNA is TGTGCCAGCAGCAAGACAGTCCAAGAGACCCAGTACTTC. Translating it yields CASSKTVQETQYF.